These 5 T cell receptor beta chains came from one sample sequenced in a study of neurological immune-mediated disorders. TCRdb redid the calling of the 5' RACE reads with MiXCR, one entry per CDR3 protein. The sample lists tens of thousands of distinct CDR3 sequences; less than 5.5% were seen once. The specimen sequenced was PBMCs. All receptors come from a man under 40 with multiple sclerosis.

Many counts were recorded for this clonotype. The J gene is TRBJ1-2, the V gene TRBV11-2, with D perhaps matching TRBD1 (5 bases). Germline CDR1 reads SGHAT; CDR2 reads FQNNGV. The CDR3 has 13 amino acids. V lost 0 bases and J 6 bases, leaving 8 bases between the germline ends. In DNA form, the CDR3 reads TGTGCCAGCAGCTTAGAACCCAGGGATGGCTACACCTTC. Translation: CASSLEPRDGYTF. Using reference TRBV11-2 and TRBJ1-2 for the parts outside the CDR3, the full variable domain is EAGVAQSPRYKIIEKRQSVAFWCNPISGHATLYWYQQILGQGPKLLIQFQNNGVVDDSQLPKDRFSAERLKGVDSTLKIQPAKLEDSAVYLCASSLEPRDGYTFGSGTRLTVV.

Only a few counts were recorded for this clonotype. The DNA of the CDR3 is TGTGCTAGTGGTTTGTGGGTTGGCCTGGAAGACCGAACAGGGGGCGAAACCGGGGAGCTGTTTTTT. This codes for CASGLWVGLEDRTGGETGELFF. The chain carries TRBV12-5 and TRBJ2-2; 9 bases map to TRBD1. The germline gives CDR1 LGHNT, CDR2 FRNRAP. V shed 2 bases and J 5 bases; nucleotides not matched to a gene: 24. This CDR3 contains 22 residues. The variable domain in full, with the rest retrieved from reference TRBV12-5 and TRBJ2-2, is DARVTQTPRHKVTEMGQEVTMRCQPILGHNTVFWYRQTMMQGLELLAYFRNRAPLDDSGMPKDRFSAEMPDATLATLKIQPSEPRDSAVYFCASGLWVGLEDRTGGETGELFFGEGSRLTVL.

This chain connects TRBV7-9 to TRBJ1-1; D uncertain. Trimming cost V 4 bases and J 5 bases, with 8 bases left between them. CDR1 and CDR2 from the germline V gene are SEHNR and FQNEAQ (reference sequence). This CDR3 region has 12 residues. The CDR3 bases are TGTGCCAGCAGCTCGGGTCCGACTGAAGCTTTCTTT. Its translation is CASSSGPTEAFF.

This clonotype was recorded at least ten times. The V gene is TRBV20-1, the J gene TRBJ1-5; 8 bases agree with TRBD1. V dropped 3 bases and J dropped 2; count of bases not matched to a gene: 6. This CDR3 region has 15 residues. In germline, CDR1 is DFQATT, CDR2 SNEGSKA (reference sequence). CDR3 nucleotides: TGCAGTGCTAGGGACAGGGAGATCCGCAATCAGCCCCAGCATTTT. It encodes CSARDREIRNQPQHF.

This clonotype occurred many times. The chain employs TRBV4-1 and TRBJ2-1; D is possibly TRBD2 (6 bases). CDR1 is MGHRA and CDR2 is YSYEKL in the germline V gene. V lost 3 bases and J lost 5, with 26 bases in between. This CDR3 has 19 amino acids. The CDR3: CASSHPGGSGLTRDNEQFF. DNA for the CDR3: TGCGCCAGCAGCCACCCAGGAGGCAGCGGGCTAACCCGAGACAATGAGCAGTTCTTC.